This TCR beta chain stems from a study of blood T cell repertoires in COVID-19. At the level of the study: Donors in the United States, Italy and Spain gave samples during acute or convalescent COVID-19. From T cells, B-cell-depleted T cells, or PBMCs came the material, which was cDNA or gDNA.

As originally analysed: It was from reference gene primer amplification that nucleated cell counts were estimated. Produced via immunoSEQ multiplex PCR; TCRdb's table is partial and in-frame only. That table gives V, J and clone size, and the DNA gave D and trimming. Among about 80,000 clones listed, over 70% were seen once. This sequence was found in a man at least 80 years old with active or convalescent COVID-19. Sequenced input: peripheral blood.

CDR3 coding DNA: TGTGCCAGCACCCCCGGAGGGGGCTACACCTTC. Amino acids: CASTPGGGYTF. V gene TRBV12-3 or TRBV12-4 combines with J gene TRBJ1-2; D unclear. The germline V and J ends were trimmed by 7 bases and 8 bases, with 11 bases remaining between them. The CDR3 extends over 11 amino acids.